Listed below are T cell receptor beta chains from one sample, sequenced in a study of T cells of healthy individuals. One entry per CDR3 protein results from TCRdb running MiXCR on the 5' RACE reads. This table has about 63,000 distinct CDR3 sequences, about 16% appearing once. Receptor source: a human donor in good health. CDR3s include the opening cysteine and the closing phenylalanine or tryptophan. The D gene is left open where the match is weak. Expanded clones get a size class; other rows say once, few or many, or leave the size out.

J gene	V gene	D gene	clone size	CDR3 DNA	CDR3 protein
TRBJ1-1	TRBV12-3/TRBV12-4	-	few	TGTGCCAGCAATCAAGGGGTGAACACTGAAGCTTTCTTT	CASNQGVNTEAFF
TRBJ1-5	TRBV28	-	few	TGTGCCAGCAGTTTAAGTTCCCCTACCGCTTCAGGGACTCAGCCCCAGCATTTT	CASSLSSPTASGTQPQHF
TRBJ1-3	TRBV5-1	-	-	TGCGCCAGCAGCCCCGGGACCGCAAACACCATATATTTT	CASSPGTANTIYF
TRBJ2-1	TRBV27	-	few	TGTGCCAGCAAACCAAACTCCTACAATGAGCAGTTCTTC	CASKPNSYNEQFF
TRBJ1-5	TRBV12-3/TRBV12-4	-	few	TGTGCCAGCAGTTTAGTACAGGTGAATCAGCCCCAGCATTTT	CASSLVQVNQPQHF
TRBJ2-5	TRBV6-1	-	-	TGTGCCAGCAGGCAGGTCCAAGAGACCCAGTACTTC	CASRQVQETQYF
TRBJ2-1	TRBV5-1	-	-	TGCGCCAGCAGCTTGGAGCCTACCTACAATGAGCAGTTCTTC	CASSLEPTYNEQFF
TRBJ1-1	TRBV10-3	-	few	TGTGCCATCAGTGTGGGGGAGATGAACACTGAAGCTTTCTTT	CAISVGEMNTEAFF
TRBJ2-2	TRBV25-1	TRBD1	-	TGTGCCAGCAGTCCCCGGGACAGGGGGTTTACCGGGGAGCTGTTTTTT	CASSPRDRGFTGELFF
TRBJ2-5	TRBV5-5	TRBD1	-	TGTGCCAGCAGCAAGAGGACAGGGCTGGGACAAGAGACCCAGTACTTC	CASSKRTGLGQETQYF
TRBJ2-4	TRBV7-9	-	few	TGTGCCAGCAGCCCAGCCCACTTC	CASSPAHF
TRBJ2-3	TRBV5-4	-	few	TGTGCCAGCAGAGGGACACTAGTCGGGCCGCAGTATTTT	CASRGTLVGPQYF
TRBJ2-2	TRBV14	-	many	TGTGCCAGCAGCCAAGATTGGGCTAGTCCCTACCCCGGGGAGCTGTTTTTT	CASSQDWASPYPGELFF